A single count supports the clone carrying this T cell receptor beta chain. The source of the sample is a study of T cell responses to AZD1222 COVID-19 vaccine. Germline V lookup: CDR1 MNHEY, CDR2 SVGAGI. Deletions cut 0 bases from V and 4 bases from J, with 9 bases between. CDR3 length equals 14 residues. Clones were read by immunoSEQ multiplex PCR, and TCRdb kept only the in-frame ones, dropping some. The sample holds fewer than 150,000 clones, around 90% seen once. This receptor was taken from an adult in good health. The chain employs TRBV6-5 and TRBJ1-2; no reliable D call. This specimen was peripheral blood, taken on day 0 of AZD1222 vaccination. The CDR3 region has the DNA TGTGCCAGCAGTTACTCGAACGGACCCTATGGCTACACCTTC. It codes for CASSYSNGPYGYTF.